The entry below describes one T cell receptor beta chain. Between the trimmed V and J ends, which lost 2 bases and 0 bases, there was a span of 14 bases. Looked up from germline, CDR1 is SGDLS and CDR2 is YYNGEE. This CDR3 is 16 amino acids long. The library targeted TCRbeta and was prepared with unique molecular identifiers. MiXCR, run by TCRdb on the PCR reads, gives a single entry per CDR3 protein. The repertoire holds about 610,000 distinct CDR3 sequences, with about 10% as singletons. The data stem from a study of T-cell reconstitution after alpha-beta-depleted transplantation in children. This specimen was PBMCs from the stem cell graft donor, taken from the stem cell graft. The clonotype comes from a human donor who donated a stem cell graft to a child with acute myeloid leukemia. V usage is TRBV9 and J usage is TRBJ1-2; D remains unclear. Here the CDR3 DNA reads TGTGCCAGCAGCGTTATGGAACTTAAAGCTAACTATGGCTACACCTTC. Its protein product is CASSVMELKANYGYTF. The complete variable domain, with remaining parts taken from reference TRBV9 and TRBJ1-2, reads DSGVTQTPKHLITATGQRVTLRCSPRSGDLSVYWYQQSLDQGLQFLIQYYNGEERAKGNILERFSAQQFPDLHSELNLSSLELGDSALYFCASSVMELKANYGYTFGSGTRLTVV.